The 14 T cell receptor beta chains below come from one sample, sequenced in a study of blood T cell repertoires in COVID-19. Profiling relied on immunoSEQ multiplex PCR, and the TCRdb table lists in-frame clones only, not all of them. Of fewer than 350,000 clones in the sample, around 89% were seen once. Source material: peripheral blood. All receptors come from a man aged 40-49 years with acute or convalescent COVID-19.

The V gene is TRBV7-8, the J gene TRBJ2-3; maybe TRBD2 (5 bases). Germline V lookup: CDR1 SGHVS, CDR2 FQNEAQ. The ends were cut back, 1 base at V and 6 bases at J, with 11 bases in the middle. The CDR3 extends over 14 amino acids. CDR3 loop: CASSLGRAGDTQYF. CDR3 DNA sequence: TGTGCCAGCAGCTTAGGGCGGGCTGGGGATACGCAGTATTTT.

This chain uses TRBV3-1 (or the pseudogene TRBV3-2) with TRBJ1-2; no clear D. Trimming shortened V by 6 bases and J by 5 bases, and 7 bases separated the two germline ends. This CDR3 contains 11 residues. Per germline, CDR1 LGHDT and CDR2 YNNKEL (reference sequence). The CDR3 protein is CASRNLYGYTF. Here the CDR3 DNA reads TGTGCCAGCAGGAACTTATATGGCTACACCTTC.

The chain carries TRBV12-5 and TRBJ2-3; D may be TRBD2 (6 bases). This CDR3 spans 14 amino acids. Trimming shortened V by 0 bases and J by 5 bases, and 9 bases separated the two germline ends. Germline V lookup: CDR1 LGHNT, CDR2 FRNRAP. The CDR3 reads CASGLVGTGDTQYF. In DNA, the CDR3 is TGTGCTAGTGGTTTGGTGGGGACTGGAGATACGCAGTATTTT.

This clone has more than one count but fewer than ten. The CDR3 coding sequence is TGTGCCAGCAGCCAAGAAGCCCCCACAGATACGCAGTATTTT. Translating gives CASSQEAPTDTQYF. This chain links TRBV3-1 (or the pseudogene TRBV3-2) with TRBJ2-3; D gene unclear. The CDR3 consists of 14 residues. Germline V lookup: CDR1 LGHDT, CDR2 YNNKEL (reference sequence). Trimming cost V 0 bases and J 2 bases, with 6 bases left between them.

CDR3 in amino acids: CASTPPGLSTYEQYF. The CDR3 nucleotides are TGTGCCAGCACCCCCCCGGGACTCTCCACCTACGAGCAGTACTTC. The rearrangement uses TRBV2 and TRBJ2-7; tentative D call: TRBD2 (6 bases). This CDR3 is built from 15 residues. CDR1 is SNHLY, CDR2 FYNNEI, per germline. The V end was cut by 7 bases, the J end by 2 bases, with 18 bases between.

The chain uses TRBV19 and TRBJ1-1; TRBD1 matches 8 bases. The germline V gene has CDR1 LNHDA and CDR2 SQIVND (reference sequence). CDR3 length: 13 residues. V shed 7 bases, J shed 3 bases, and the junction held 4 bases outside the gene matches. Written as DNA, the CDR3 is TGTGCCAGTACCCTGGACAGGGACACTGAAGCTTTCTTT. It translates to CASTLDRDTEAFF.

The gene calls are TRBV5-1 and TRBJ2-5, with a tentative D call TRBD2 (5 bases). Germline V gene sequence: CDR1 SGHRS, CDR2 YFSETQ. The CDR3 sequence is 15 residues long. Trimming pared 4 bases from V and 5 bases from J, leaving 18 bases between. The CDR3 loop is CASSPGSLGGETQYF. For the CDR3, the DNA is TGCGCCAGCAGCCCGGGGTCCTTAGGCGGTGAGACCCAGTACTTC.

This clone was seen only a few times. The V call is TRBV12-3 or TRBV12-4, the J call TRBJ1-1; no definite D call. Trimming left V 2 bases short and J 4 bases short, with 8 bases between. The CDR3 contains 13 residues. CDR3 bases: TGTGCCAGCAGTTTAAAAGCGGGCACTGAAGCTTTCTTT. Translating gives CASSLKAGTEAFF.

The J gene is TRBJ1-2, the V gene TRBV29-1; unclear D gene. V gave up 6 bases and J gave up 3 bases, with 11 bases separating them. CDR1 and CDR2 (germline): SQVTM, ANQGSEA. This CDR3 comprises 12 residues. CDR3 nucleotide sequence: TGCAGCGTGTTGAGACGGGACTATGGCTACACCTTC. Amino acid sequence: CSVLRRDYGYTF.

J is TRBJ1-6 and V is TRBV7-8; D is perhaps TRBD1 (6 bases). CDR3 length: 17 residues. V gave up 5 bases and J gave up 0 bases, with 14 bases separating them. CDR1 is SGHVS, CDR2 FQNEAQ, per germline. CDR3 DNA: TGTGCCAGCAGCCCGACGAGGGGGAGCTCCTATAATTCACCCCTCCACTTT. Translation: CASSPTRGSSYNSPLHF.

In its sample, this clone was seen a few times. CDR3 nucleotide sequence: TGTGCCAGCAGTGTCGGCGGGGGGATAGCCAAAAACATTCAGTACTTC. It translates to CASSVGGGIAKNIQYF. This sequence joins TRBV2 and TRBJ2-4; 8 positions agree with TRBD2. Germline V lookup: CDR1 SNHLY, CDR2 FYNNEI. Losses at the gene ends were 4 bases for V and 0 bases for J; bases not matched to a gene: 5. The CDR3 contains 16 residues.

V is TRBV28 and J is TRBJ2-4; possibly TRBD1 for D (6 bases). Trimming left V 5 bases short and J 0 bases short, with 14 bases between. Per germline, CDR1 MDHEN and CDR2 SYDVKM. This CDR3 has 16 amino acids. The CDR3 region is CASSQDSPSAKNIQYF. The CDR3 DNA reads TGTGCCAGCAGTCAGGACAGCCCTTCAGCCAAAAACATTCAGTACTTC.

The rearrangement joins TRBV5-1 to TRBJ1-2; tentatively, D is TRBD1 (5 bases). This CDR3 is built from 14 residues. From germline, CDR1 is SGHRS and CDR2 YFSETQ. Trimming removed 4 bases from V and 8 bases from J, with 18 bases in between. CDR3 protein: CASSPKGLPGGYTF. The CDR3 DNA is TGCGCCAGCAGCCCCAAGGGACTTCCGGGGGGCTACACCTTC.

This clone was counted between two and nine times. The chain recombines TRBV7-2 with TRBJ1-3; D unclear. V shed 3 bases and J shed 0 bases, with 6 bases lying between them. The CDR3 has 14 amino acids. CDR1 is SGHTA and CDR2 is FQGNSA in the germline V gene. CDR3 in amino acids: CASSFGSSGNTIYF. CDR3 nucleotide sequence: TGTGCCAGCAGCTTCGGTTCCTCTGGAAACACCATATATTTT.